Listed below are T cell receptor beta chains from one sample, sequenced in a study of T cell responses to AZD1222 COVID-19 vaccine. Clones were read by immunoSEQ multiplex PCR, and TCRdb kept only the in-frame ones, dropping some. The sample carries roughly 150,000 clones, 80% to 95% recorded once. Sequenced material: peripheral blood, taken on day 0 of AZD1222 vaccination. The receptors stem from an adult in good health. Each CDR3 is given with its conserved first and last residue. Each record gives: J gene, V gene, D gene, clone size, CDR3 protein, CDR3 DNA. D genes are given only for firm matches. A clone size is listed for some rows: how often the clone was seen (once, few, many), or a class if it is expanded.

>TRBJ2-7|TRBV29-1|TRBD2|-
CSVEDRGLSSEQYF
TGCAGCGTTGAAGATCGGGGACTAAGTTCCGAGCAGTACTTC
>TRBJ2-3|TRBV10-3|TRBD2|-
CAISDPKAGTKDTQYF
TGTGCCATCAGTGACCCAAAAGCGGGGACCAAGGATACGCAGTATTTT
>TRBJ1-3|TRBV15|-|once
CATSRERSSGNTIYF
TGTGCCACCAGCAGAGAACGGTCCTCTGGAAACACCATATATTTT
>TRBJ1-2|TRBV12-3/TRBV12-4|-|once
CASSSLSYYGYTF
TGTGCCAGCAGTTCCTTATCGTACTATGGCTACACCTTC
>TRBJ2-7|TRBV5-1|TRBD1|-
CASSPGQGAYEQYF
TGCGCCAGCAGCCCTGGACAGGGGGCCTACGAGCAGTACTTC
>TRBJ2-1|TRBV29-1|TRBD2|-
CSARGGRGAYNEQFF
TGCAGCGCCCGGGGCGGGAGGGGAGCCTACAATGAGCAGTTCTTC
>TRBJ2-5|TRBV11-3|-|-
CASSPNALVGTQYF
TGTGCCAGCAGCCCGAACGCCCTGGTGGGGACCCAGTACTTC
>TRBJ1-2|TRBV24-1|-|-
CATSDGRSNGYTF
TGTGCCACCAGTGATGGCAGATCAAATGGCTACACCTTC
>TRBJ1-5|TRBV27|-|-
CASSLGVEGQPQHF
TGTGCCAGCAGTTTAGGTGTAGAGGGTCAGCCCCAGCATTTT
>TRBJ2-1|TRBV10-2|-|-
CASSGTFNEQFF
TGCGCCAGCAGTGGGACCTTCAATGAGCAGTTCTTC
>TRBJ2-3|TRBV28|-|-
CASSLAGIDTQYF
TGTGCCAGCAGTCTTGCAGGGATAGATACGCAGTATTTT
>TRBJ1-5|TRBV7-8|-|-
CASSLYGTDNQPQHF
TGTGCCAGCAGCTTGTACGGGACGGACAATCAGCCCCAGCATTTT
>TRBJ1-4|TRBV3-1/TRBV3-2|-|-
CASSPRVGATNEKLFF
TGTGCCAGCAGCCCCCGGGTGGGGGCAACTAATGAAAAACTGTTTTTT
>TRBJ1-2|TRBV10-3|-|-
CAIKEQGGVHGYTF
TGTGCCATCAAAGAACAGGGTGGAGTACATGGCTACACCTTC
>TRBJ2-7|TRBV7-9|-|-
CASTATDSYEQYF
TGTGCCAGCACCGCCACAGATTCCTACGAGCAGTACTTC
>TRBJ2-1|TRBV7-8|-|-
CASSPRTWNNEQFF
TGTGCCAGCAGCCCCCGGACTTGGAACAATGAGCAGTTCTTC
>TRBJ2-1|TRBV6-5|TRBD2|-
CASSLLASSYNEQFF
TGTGCCAGCAGTTTACTAGCGTCCTCCTACAATGAGCAGTTCTTC
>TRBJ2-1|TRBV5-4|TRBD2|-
CASSFLAGDNEQFF
TGTGCCAGCAGCTTTTTAGCGGGAGATAATGAGCAGTTCTTC
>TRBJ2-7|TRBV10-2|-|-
CASSESFPLGEQYF
TGCGCCAGCAGTGAGTCGTTTCCCCTCGGGGAGCAGTACTTC
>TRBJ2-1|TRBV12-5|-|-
CASGLEGHLLYNEQFF
TGTGCTAGTGGTTTGGAGGGACACCTCCTCTACAATGAGCAGTTCTTC
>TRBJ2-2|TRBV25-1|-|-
CASSDSLQGNTGELFF
TGTGCCAGCAGTGATTCTCTCCAGGGGAACACCGGGGAGCTGTTTTTT
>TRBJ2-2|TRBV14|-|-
CASSRSGSTGELFF
TGTGCCAGCAGCCGAAGTGGGAGCACCGGGGAGCTGTTTTTT
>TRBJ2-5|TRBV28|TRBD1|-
CASSTRAGTGWETQYF
TGTGCCAGCAGTACCCGCGCCGGGACAGGGTGGGAGACCCAGTACTTC
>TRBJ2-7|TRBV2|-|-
CASSEGPAGAEQYF
TGTGCCAGCAGTGAAGGGCCTGCAGGGGCCGAGCAGTACTTC
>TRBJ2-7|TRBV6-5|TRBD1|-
CASETGVSYEQYF
TGTGCCAGCGAGACAGGGGTGTCCTACGAGCAGTACTTC
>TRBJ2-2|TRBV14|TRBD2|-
CASSFSGRGVGELFF
TGTGCCAGCAGCTTTAGCGGGAGGGGCGTCGGGGAGCTGTTTTTT
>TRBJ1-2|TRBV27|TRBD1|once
CASGRAGGPSYGYTF
TGTGCCAGCGGGAGGGCAGGGGGTCCATCCTATGGCTACACCTTC
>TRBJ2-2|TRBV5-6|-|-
CASSLGPGGSNTGELFF
TGTGCCAGCAGCTTGGGGCCCGGGGGATCGAACACCGGGGAGCTGTTTTTT
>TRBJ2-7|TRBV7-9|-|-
CATGLAGYEQYF
TGTGCCACGGGGCTCGCTGGGTACGAGCAGTACTTC
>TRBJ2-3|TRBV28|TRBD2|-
CAITGTSGRAPSTDTQYF
TGTGCCATCACCGGGACTAGCGGGAGGGCCCCAAGCACAGATACGCAGTATTTT
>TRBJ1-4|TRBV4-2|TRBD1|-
CASSPSGTDANEKLFF
TGTGCCAGCAGCCCATCCGGGACAGACGCTAATGAAAAACTGTTTTTT
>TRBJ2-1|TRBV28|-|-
CASSFRVGTDEQFF
TGTGCCAGCAGTTTCAGGGTGGGCACGGATGAGCAGTTCTTC
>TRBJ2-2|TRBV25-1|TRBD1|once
CASSDRGLSGELFF
TGTGCCAGCAGTGACAGGGGGCTCAGCGGGGAGCTGTTTTTT
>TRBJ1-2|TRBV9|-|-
CASSLSTGATTLTNYGYTF
TGTGCCAGCAGCCTCTCGACGGGGGCGACTACCCTTACTAACTATGGCTACACCTTC
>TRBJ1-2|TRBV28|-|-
CASLVQQGINYGYTF
TGTGCCAGCCTCGTTCAGCAGGGAATTAACTATGGCTACACCTTC
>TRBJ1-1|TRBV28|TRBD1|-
CASSPRTGRYTEAFF
TGTGCCAGCAGTCCTCGGACAGGCCGTTACACTGAAGCTTTCTTT
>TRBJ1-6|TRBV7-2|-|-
CASSASGDTYSPLHF
TGTGCCAGCAGCGCTAGTGGGGACACTTATTCACCCCTCCACTTT
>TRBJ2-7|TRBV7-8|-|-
CASSPFSGENYEQYF
TGTGCCAGCAGCCCTTTCTCGGGAGAGAACTACGAGCAGTACTTC
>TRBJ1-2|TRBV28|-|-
CASQPGGAQGYTF
TGTGCCAGCCAACCCGGGGGGGCACAAGGCTACACCTTC
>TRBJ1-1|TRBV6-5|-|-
CASSQLTRSPEAFF
TGTGCCAGCAGTCAACTTACTCGATCGCCTGAAGCTTTCTTT
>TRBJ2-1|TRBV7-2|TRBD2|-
CASSLEGTTYNEQFF
TGTGCCAGCAGCTTAGAGGGGACTACCTACAATGAGCAGTTCTTC
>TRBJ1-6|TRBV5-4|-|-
CASGTDNSPLHF
TGTGCCAGCGGGACCGATAATTCACCCCTCCACTTT
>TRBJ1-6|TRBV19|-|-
CASNQGIHNSPLHF
TGTGCCAGTAACCAGGGGATACATAATTCACCCCTCCACTTT
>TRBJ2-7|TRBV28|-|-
CASSLRQGYEQYF
TGTGCCAGCAGTTTACGTCAGGGTTACGAGCAGTACTTC
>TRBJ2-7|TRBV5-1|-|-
CASRPEQYSYEQYF
TGCGCCAGCCGACCTGAGCAGTATTCCTACGAGCAGTACTTC